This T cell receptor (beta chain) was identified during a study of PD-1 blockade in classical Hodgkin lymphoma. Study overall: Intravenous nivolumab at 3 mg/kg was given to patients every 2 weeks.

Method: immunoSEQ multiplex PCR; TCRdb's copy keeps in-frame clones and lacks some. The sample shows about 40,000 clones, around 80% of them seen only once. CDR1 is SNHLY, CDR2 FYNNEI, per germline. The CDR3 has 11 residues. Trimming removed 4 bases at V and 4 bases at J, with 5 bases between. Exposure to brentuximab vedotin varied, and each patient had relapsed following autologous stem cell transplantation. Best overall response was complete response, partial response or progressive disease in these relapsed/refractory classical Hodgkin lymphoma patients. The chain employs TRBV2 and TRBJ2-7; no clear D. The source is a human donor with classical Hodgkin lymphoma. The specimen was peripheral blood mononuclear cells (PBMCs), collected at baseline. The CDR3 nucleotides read TGTGCCAGCAGTGGAAGGTACGAGCAGTACTTC. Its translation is CASSGRYEQYF.